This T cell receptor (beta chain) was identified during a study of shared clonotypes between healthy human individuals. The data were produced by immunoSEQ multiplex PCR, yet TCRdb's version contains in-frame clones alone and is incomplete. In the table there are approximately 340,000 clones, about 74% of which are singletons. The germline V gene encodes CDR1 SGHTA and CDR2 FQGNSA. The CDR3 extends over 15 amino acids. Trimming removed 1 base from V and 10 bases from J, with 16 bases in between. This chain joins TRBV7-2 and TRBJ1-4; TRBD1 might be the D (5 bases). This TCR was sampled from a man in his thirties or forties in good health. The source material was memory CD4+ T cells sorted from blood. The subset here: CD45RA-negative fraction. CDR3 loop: CASSLGRLEQGKLFF. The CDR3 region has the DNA TGTGCCAGCAGCTTAGGTCGCTTAGAGCAGGGAAAACTGTTTTTT.